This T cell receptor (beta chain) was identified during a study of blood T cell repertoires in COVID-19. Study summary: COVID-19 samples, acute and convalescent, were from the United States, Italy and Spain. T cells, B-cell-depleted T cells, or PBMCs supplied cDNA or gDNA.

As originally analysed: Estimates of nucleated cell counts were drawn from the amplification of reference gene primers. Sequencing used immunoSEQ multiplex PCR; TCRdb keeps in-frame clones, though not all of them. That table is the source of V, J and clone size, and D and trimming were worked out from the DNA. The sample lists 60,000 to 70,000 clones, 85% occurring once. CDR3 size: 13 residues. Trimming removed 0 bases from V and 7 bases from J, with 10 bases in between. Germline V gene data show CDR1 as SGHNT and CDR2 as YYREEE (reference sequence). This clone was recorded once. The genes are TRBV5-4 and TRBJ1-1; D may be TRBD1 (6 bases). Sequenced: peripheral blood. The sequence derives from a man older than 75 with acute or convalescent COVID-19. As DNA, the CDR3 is TGTGCCAGCAGCTTGGGGACAGAGCTTGAAGCTTTCTTT. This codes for CASSLGTELEAFF. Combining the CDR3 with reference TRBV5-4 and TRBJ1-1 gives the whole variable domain ETGVTQSPTHLIKTRGQQVTLRCSSQSGHNTVSWYQQALGQGPQFIFQYYREEENGRGNFPPRFSGLQFPNYSSELNVNALELDDSALYLCASSLGTELEAFFGQGTRLTVV.